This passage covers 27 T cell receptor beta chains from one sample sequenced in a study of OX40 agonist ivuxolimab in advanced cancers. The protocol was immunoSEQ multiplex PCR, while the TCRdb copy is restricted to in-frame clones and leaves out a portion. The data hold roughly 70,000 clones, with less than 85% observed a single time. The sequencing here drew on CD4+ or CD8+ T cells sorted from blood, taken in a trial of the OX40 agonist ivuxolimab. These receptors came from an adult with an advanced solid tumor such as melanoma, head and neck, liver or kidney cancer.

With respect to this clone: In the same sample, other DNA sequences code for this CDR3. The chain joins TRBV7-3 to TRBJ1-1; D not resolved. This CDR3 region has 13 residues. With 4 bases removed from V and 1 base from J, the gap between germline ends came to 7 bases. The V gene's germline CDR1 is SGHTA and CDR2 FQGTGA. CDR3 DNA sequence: TGTGCCAGCAGCTCGGACTGGAACACTGAAGCTTTCTTT. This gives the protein CASSSDWNTEAFF.

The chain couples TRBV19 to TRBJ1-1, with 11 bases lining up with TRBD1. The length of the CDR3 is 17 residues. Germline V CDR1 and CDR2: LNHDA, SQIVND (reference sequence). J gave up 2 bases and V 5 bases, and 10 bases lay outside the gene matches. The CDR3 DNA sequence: TGTGCCAGTAGTGCCAGGACAGGGGGCGGTGGTAACACTGAAGCTTTCTTT. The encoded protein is CASSARTGGGGNTEAFF.

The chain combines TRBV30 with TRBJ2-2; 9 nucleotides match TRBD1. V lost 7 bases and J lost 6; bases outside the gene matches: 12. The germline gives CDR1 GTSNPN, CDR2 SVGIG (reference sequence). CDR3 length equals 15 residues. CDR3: CASQRGQGRSGELFF. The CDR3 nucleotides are TGTGCCTCCCAGCGTGGACAGGGGAGGTCCGGGGAGCTGTTTTTT.

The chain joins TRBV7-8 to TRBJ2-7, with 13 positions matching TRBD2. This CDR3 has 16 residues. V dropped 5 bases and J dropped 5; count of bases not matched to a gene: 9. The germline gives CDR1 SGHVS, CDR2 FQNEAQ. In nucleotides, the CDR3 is TGTGCCAGCAGCCGTAGGACTAGCGGGAGTCACGACGAGCAGTACTTC. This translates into CASSRRTSGSHDEQYF.

The CDR3 DNA is TGTGCCAGCAGTGGTGGGACAGGGGGCTTAAGGGAGCAGTACTTC. Its protein is CASSGGTGGLREQYF. The chain couples TRBV2 to TRBJ2-7, with 12 positions matching TRBD1. With V trimmed by 4 bases and J by 7 bases, 8 bases remained unmatched. Germline V gene data show CDR1 as SNHLY and CDR2 as FYNNEI. The CDR3 contains 15 residues. The variable domain in full, completed from reference TRBV2 and TRBJ2-7, reads EPEVTQTPSHQVTQMGQEVILRCVPISNHLYFYWYRQILGQKVEFLVSFYNNEISEKSEIFDDQFSVERPDGSNFTLKIRSTKLEDSAMYFCASSGGTGGLREQYFGPGTRLTVT.

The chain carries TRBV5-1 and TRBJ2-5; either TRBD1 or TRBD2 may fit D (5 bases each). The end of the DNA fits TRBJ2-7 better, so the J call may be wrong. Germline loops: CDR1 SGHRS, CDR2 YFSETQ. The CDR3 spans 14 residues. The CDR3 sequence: CASSPGGGTYEQYF. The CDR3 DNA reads TGCGCCAGCAGCCCCGGTGGGGGTACCTACGAGCAGTACTTC.

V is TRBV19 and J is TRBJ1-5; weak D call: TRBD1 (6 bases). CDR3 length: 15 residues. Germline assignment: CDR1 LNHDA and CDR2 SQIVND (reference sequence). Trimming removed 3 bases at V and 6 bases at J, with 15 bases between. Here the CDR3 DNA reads TGTGCCAGTAGTATGACCGGGGGCGGCGGTCAGCCCCAGCATTTT. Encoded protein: CASSMTGGGGQPQHF.

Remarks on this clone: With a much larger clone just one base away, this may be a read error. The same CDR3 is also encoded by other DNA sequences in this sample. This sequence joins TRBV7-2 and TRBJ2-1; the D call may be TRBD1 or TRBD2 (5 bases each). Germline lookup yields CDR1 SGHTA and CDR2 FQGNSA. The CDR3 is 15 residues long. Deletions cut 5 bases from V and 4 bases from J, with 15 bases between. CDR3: CASSLGTSSYNEQFF. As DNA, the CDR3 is TGTGCCAGCAGCCTAGGGACCTCCTCGTACAATGAGCAGTTCTTC. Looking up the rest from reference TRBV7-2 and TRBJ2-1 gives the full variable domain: GAGVSQSPSNKVTEKGKDVELRCDPISGHTALYWYRQSLGQGLEFLIYFQGNSAPDKSGLPSDRFSAERTGGSVSTLTIQRTQQEDSAVYLCASSLGTSSYNEQFFGPGTRLTVL.

This chain's CDR3 is CASSVHGETQYF. The CDR3 coding sequence is TGTGCCAGCAGTGTTCACGGGGAGACCCAGTACTTC. The chain combines TRBV6-1 with TRBJ2-5; D gene uncertain. The germline V and J ends were trimmed by 4 bases and 5 bases, with 8 bases remaining between them. Germline CDR1 MNHNS, CDR2 SASEGT. The CDR3 extends over 12 amino acids.

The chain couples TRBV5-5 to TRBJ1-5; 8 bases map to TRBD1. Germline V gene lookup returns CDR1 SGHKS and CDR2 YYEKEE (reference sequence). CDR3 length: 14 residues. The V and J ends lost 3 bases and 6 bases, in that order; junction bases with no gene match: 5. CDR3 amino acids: CASSSHRGTQPQHF. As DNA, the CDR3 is TGTGCCAGCAGCTCCCACAGGGGGACTCAGCCCCAGCATTTT.

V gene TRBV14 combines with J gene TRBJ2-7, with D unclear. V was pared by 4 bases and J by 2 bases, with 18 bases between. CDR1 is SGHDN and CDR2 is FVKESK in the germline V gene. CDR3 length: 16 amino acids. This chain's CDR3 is CASSPSGRRGPYEQYF. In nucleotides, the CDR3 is TGTGCCAGCAGCCCCTCTGGACGCCGAGGCCCCTACGAGCAGTACTTC.

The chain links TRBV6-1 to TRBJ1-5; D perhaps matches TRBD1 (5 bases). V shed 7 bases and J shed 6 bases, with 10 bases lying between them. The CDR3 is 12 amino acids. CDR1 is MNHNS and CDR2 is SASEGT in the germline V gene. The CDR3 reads CASTLGVQPQHF. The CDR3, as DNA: TGTGCCAGCACTCTAGGGGTTCAGCCCCAGCATTTT.

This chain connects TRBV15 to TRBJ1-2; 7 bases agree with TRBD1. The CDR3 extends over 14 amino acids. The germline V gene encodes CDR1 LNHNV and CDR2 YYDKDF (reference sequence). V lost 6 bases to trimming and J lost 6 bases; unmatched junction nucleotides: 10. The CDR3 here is CATSRLEGQHGYTF. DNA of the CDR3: TGTGCCACCAGTCGTCTTGAGGGACAGCATGGCTACACCTTC. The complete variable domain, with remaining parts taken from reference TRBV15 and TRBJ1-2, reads DAMVIQNPRYQVTQFGKPVTLSCSQTLNHNVMYWYQQKSSQAPKLLFHYYDKDFNNEADTPDNFQSRRPNTSFCFLDIRSPGLGDTAMYLCATSRLEGQHGYTFGSGTRLTVV.

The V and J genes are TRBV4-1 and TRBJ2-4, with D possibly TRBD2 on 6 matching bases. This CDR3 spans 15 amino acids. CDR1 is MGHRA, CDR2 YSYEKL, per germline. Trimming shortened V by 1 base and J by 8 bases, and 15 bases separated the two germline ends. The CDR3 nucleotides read TGCGCCAGCAGCCAAGCACCCGGGACTGGAGACATTCAGTACTTC. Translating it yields CASSQAPGTGDIQYF.

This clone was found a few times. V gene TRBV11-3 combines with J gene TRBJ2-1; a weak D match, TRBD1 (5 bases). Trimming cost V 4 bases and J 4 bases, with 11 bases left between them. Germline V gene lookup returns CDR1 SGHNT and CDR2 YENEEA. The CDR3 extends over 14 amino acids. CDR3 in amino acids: CASSSRQSYNEQFF. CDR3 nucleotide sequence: TGTGCCAGCAGCTCGCGACAGTCGTACAATGAGCAGTTCTTC.

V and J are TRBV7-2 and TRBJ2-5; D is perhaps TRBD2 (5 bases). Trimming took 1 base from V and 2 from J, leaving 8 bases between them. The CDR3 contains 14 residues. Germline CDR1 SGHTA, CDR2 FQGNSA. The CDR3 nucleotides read TGTGCCAGCAGCTTAGGAGGGATGCAAGAGACCCAGTACTTC. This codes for CASSLGGMQETQYF. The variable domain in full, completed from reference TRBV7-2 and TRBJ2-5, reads GAGVSQSPSNKVTEKGKDVELRCDPISGHTALYWYRQSLGQGLEFLIYFQGNSAPDKSGLPSDRFSAERTGGSVSTLTIQRTQQEDSAVYLCASSLGGMQETQYFGPGTRLLVL.

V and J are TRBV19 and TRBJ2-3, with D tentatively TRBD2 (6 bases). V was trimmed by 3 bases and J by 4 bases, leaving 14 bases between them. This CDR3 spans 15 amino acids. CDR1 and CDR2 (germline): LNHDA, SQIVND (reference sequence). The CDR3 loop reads CASSIFPRLADTQYF. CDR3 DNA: TGTGCCAGTAGTATCTTCCCAAGACTAGCAGATACGCAGTATTTT.

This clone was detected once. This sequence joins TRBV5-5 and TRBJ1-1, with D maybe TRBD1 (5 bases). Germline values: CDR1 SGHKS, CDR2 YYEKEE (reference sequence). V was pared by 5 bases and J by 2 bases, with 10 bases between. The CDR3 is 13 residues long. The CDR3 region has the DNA TGTGCCAGCAGGAGGGGACTCAACACTGAAGCTTTCTTT. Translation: CASRRGLNTEAFF.

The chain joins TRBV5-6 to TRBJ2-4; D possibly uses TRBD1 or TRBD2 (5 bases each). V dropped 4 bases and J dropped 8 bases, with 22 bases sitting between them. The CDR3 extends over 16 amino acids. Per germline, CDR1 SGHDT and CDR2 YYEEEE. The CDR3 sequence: CASSPLGGRGDHIQYF. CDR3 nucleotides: TGTGCCAGCAGCCCCCTTGGGGGAAGAGGGGACCACATTCAGTACTTC.

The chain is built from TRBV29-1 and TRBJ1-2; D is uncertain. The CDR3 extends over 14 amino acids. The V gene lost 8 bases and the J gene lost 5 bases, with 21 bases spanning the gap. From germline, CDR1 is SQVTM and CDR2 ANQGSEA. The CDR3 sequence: CSTSRARAIYGYTF. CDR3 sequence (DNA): TGCAGCACCTCCCGGGCCCGCGCTATTTATGGCTACACCTTC.

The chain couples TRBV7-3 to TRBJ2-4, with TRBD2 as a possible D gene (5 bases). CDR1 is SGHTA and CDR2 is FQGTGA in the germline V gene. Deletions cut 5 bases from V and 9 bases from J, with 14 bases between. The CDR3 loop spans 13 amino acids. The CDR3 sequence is CASSPSPGSIQYF. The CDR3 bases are TGTGCCAGCAGCCCCTCCCCGGGGAGCATTCAGTACTTC.

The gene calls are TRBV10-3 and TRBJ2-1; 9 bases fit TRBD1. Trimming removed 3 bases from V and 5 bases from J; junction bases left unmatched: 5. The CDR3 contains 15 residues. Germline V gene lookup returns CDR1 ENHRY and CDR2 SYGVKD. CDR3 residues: CAISEADRGNNEQFF. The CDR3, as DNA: TGTGCCATCAGTGAAGCGGACAGGGGTAACAATGAGCAGTTCTTC.

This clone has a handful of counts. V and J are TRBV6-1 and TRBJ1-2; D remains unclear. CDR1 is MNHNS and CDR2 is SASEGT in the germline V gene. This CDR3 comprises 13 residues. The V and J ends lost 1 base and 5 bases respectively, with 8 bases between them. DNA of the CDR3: TGTGCCAGCAGTGAAGTGCCGCAATATGGCTACACCTTC. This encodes CASSEVPQYGYTF.

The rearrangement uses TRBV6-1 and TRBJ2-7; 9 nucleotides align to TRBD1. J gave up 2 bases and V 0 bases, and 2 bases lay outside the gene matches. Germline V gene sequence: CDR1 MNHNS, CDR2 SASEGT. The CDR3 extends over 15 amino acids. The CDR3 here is CASSEAGTGPYEQYF. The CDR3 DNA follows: TGTGCCAGCAGTGAAGCCGGGACAGGGCCCTACGAGCAGTACTTC.

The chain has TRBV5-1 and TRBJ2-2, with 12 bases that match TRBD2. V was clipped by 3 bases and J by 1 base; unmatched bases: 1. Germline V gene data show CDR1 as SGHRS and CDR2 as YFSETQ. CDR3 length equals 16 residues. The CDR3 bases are TGCGCCAGCAGCTGGACTAGCGGGGTGAACACCGGGGAGCTGTTTTTT. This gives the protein CASSWTSGVNTGELFF.

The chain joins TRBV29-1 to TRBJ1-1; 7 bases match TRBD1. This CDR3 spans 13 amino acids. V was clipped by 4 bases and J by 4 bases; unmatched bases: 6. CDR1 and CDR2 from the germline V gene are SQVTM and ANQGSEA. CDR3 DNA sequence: TGCAGCGTTGGGACAGGACCGAGCACTGAAGCTTTCTTT. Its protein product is CSVGTGPSTEAFF.

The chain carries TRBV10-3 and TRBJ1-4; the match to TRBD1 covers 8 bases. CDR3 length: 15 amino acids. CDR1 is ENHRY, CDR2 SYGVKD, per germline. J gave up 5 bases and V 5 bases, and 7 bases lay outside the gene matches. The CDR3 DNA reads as TGTGCCATCAGTTCTCTCGGGACAGGAAATGAAAAACTGTTTTTT. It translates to CAISSLGTGNEKLFF.